Detailed here is one T cell receptor beta chain. The sample belongs to a study of T cell changes during pregnancy in multiple sclerosis. TCRdb keeps only in-frame clones here, not all; method: immunoSEQ multiplex PCR. The table has about 63,000 clones, roughly 92% seen once; the top ten hold approximately 3.3%. Germline V gene lookup returns CDR1 MNHEY and CDR2 SMNVEV (reference sequence). Trimming took off 5 bases at V and 7 bases at J, with 14 bases between the two ends. The CDR3 spans 14 residues. The clonotype was recovered from a female donor with multiple sclerosis, enrolled in a pregnancy study. This chain connects TRBV27 to TRBJ1-4; possibly TRBD1 for D (6 bases). Sequencing was performed on CD8+ T cells from peripheral blood mononuclear cells, taken in the second trimester of pregnancy. CDR3 DNA: TGTGCCAGCAGTGGGTGGACACAGGGTGAAAAACTGTTTTTT. Its translation: CASSGWTQGEKLFF.